One sample yielded the 31 T cell receptor beta chains listed below, sequenced in a study of regulatory T cells in long-lasting Graves disease. The sample's time point: newly diagnosed GD, antithyroid drugs for less than 3 months. Making the TCR library involved RNA that had been extracted from PBMCs. Arm-PCR of CDR3 regions and iRepertoire HTBI primers were used to build TCR beta libraries. In TCRdb, the multiplex PCR reads were re-called with MiXCR into one record per CDR3 protein. The data hold approximately 540,000 distinct CDR3 sequences, with 12% observed a single time. This sample also appeared in a second study, on T cells in Graves' hyperthyroidism and ophthalmopathy.

This specimen consisted of peripheral blood mononuclear cells (PBMCs), obtained at new diagnosis, from a patient treated with antithyroid drugs. Receptor source: a woman aged 25 to 39 with Graves disease.

Many counts were recorded for this clonotype. This chain links TRBV6-1 with TRBJ1-3; 8 positions agree with TRBD1. The CDR3 is 17 residues long. Germline V gene data show CDR1 as MNHNS and CDR2 as SASEGT. Trimming took 2 bases from V and 2 from J; bases not matched to a gene: 8. The CDR3 reads CASSETGGNAAGNTIYF. The CDR3 DNA reads as TGTGCCAGCAGTGAAACAGGGGGAAACGCTGCTGGAAACACCATATATTTT.

This clonotype was observed at least ten times. The rearrangement joins TRBV30 to TRBJ1-5, with D unclear. The germline gives CDR1 GTSNPN, CDR2 SVGIG (reference sequence). Trimming left V 2 bases short and J 4 bases short, with 9 bases between. There are 13 residues in the CDR3. The DNA for the CDR3 is TGTGCCTGGAGTATCGAAGGGAATCAGCCCCAGCATTTT. Residues: CAWSIEGNQPQHF.

Remarks on this clonotype: A much larger clone differs from this one at a single base, so this may be a read error. The V call is TRBV4-1, the J call TRBJ1-3; 9 bases line up with TRBD1. The V segment lost 4 bases and the J segment 0 bases; nucleotides outside the gene matches: 4. The length of the CDR3 is 16 residues. Germline CDR1 is MGHRA and CDR2 is YSYEKL. The CDR3, as DNA: TGCGCCAGCAGCCCACCGGGACAGGGCTCTGGAAACACCATATATTTT. This gives the protein CASSPPGQGSGNTIYF.

A few counts support this clonotype. The chain combines TRBV2 with TRBJ1-5, with no clear D. CDR1 is SNHLY, CDR2 FYNNEI, per germline. The CDR3 runs to 17 residues. V lost 6 bases, J lost 0 bases, and 18 bases lay in between. CDR3 region: CASRVNRQTYSNQPQHF. CDR3 sequence (DNA): TGTGCCAGCAGGGTAAATCGGCAAACATATAGCAATCAGCCCCAGCATTTT.

This clonotype has at least ten counts. The chain combines TRBV6-2 or TRBV6-3 with TRBJ2-6, with no clear D. This CDR3 contains 18 residues. The V end lost 6 bases, the J end lost 1 base, and 19 bases lay between the germline ends. CDR1 and CDR2 (germline): MNHEY, SVGEGT. CDR3 protein: CASRGRPGARSGANVLTF. The DNA of the CDR3 is TGTGCCAGCAGAGGTAGGCCAGGCGCACGATCTGGGGCCAACGTCCTGACTTTC.

This clonotype was observed many times. The V and J genes are TRBV2 and TRBJ2-7, with no clear D. The germline V gene encodes CDR1 SNHLY and CDR2 FYNNEI. V was trimmed by 6 bases and J by 3 bases, leaving 9 bases between them. The length of the CDR3 is 12 residues. The CDR3 coding sequence is TGTGCCAGCAGGAACGGTATCTACGAGCAGTACTTC. It codes for CASRNGIYEQYF.

The V gene is TRBV6-1, the J gene TRBJ2-3; perhaps TRBD2 as D (5 bases). This CDR3 has 12 residues. Trimming took off 5 bases at V and 5 bases at J, with 8 bases between the two ends. The germline V gene encodes CDR1 MNHNS and CDR2 SASEGT. This CDR3 reads CASSTAGDTQYF. DNA of the CDR3: TGTGCCAGCAGTACCGCGGGAGATACGCAGTATTTT.

This clonotype was seen many times. The chain employs TRBV20-1 and TRBJ2-7; TRBD1 is a possible D gene (5 bases). Trimming removed 3 bases at V and 2 bases at J, with 11 bases between. This CDR3 is built from 13 residues. Germline lookup yields CDR1 DFQATT and CDR2 SNEGSKA (reference sequence). The CDR3 here is CSARDTSTYEQYF. The CDR3 DNA reads as TGCAGTGCTAGGGACACTTCCACCTACGAGCAGTACTTC.

Regarding this clonotype: Since a much larger clone is just one base distant, this may be a read error. The chain employs TRBV7-2 and TRBJ1-2; tentatively, D is TRBD1 (5 bases). Trimming shortened V by 5 bases and J by 0 bases, and 25 bases separated the two germline ends. The germline V gene has CDR1 SGHTA and CDR2 FQGNSA. The CDR3 runs to 19 residues. The CDR3 bases are TGTGCCAGCAGCGTAGGCGGGGTCGGGGGTATAGGGTCTAACTATGGCTACACCTTC. Its protein is CASSVGGVGGIGSNYGYTF.

This clonotype occurred once. The chain joins TRBV11-2 to TRBJ2-7; 11 positions match TRBD1. This CDR3 has 17 residues. Germline trimming cut 5 bases from V and 4 bases from J; bases unmatched to any gene: 13. The germline V gene has CDR1 SGHAT and CDR2 FQNNGV. The CDR3 DNA is TGTGCCAGCAGCAAAAGAGAACCGGGACAGGGGGTTTACGAGCAGTACTTC. Translated: CASSKREPGQGVYEQYF.

This clonotype was counted ten times or more. The chain recombines TRBV7-9 with TRBJ2-7, with no clear D. Trimming left V 5 bases short and J 2 bases short, with 16 bases between. CDR1 and CDR2 from the germline V gene are SEHNR and FQNEAQ (reference sequence). CDR3 size: 15 residues. The CDR3 reads CASSPRLGSPYEQYF. The DNA of the CDR3 is TGTGCCAGCAGCCCCAGACTTGGGTCTCCCTACGAGCAGTACTTC.

Ten or more counts support this clonotype. An end of the junction does not agree with germline; a read error may underlie this. V and J are TRBV20-1 and TRBJ2-1, with 12 bases lining up with TRBD2. Germline V gene data show CDR1 as DFQATT and CDR2 as SNEGSKA (reference sequence). CDR3 length: 15 residues. CDR3 sequence: CSVPGTSGFRNEQFF. CDR3 sequence (DNA): TGCAGTGTACCAGGGACTAGCGGGTTTAGGAATGAGCAATTCTTC.

This clonotype was seen at least ten times. The chain employs TRBV13 and TRBJ2-3, with 8 bases lining up with TRBD1. V lost 5 bases and J lost 5; bases outside the gene matches: 18. The CDR3 has 18 residues. Looked up from germline, CDR1 is PRHDT and CDR2 is FYEKMQ (reference sequence). CDR3 coding DNA: TGTGCCAGCAGCCCCTCCCTTTGGGCAGGGGGCAACAGAGATACGCAGTATTTT. As protein: CASSPSLWAGGNRDTQYF. Full variable domain (remainder filled in from reference TRBV13 and TRBJ2-3): AAGVIQSPRHLIKEKRETATLKCYPIPRHDTVYWYQQGPGQDPQFLISFYEKMQSDKGSIPDRFSAQQFSDYHSELNMSSLELGDSALYFCASSPSLWAGGNRDTQYFGPGTRLTVL.

This clonotype came up a few times. This chain links TRBV7-2 with TRBJ2-5, with 7 bases fitting TRBD2. The CDR3 sequence is 15 residues long. The J segment lost 2 bases and the V segment lost 5 bases, leaving 8 bases of the junction unmatched. Looked up from germline, CDR1 is SGHTA and CDR2 is FQGNSA. CDR3: CASSPIAGVQETQYF. The CDR3 DNA reads TGTGCCAGCAGCCCGATTGCGGGAGTACAAGAGACCCAGTACTTC.

The V call is TRBV7-2, the J call TRBJ2-3, with 15 positions matching TRBD2. With 5 bases clipped from V and 5 bases from J, the junction kept 5 bases outside the gene matches. The CDR3 has 16 residues. Germline lookup yields CDR1 SGHTA and CDR2 FQGNSA. The CDR3 DNA sequence: TGTGCCAGCAGCCACGGACTAGCGGGAGGGGTAGATACGCAGTATTTT. This encodes CASSHGLAGGVDTQYF.

For this clonotype: A junction end diverges from the germline sequence, so it may reflect a read error. The chain carries TRBV7-6 and TRBJ2-1; the D is unclear. Germline lookup yields CDR1 SGHVS and CDR2 FNYEAQ. The CDR3 is 12 amino acids. This chain's CDR3 is CASSSTYDEQFF. CDR3 DNA: TGTGCCAGCAGCTCGACCTACGATGAGCAGTTCTTC.

This clonotype has a count of ten or more. The chain has TRBV15 and TRBJ2-1; no firm D call. V was clipped by 3 bases and J by 10 bases, with 19 bases between them. This CDR3 is built from 15 residues. The germline V gene has CDR1 LNHNV and CDR2 YYDKDF (reference sequence). CDR3 DNA: TGTGCCACCAGCAGCCTAGAGGCGCACATTTTGGAGCAGTTCTTC. Translating gives CATSSLEAHILEQFF.

Many counts were recorded for this clonotype. V usage is TRBV28 and J usage is TRBJ2-1; 8 bases match TRBD2. The CDR3 length is 19 residues. Trimming took 4 bases from V and 9 from J; bases not matched to a gene: 23. Germline CDR1 reads MDHEN; CDR2 reads SYDVKM. The CDR3 reads CASSSHREWTSTKVGEQFF. The DNA for the CDR3 is TGTGCCAGCAGTTCCCACAGGGAATGGACTAGCACAAAGGTCGGTGAGCAGTTCTTC. Supplemented by reference TRBV28 and TRBJ2-1, the full variable domain reads DVKVTQSSRYLVKRTGEKVFLECVQDMDHENMFWYRQDPGLGLRLIYFSYDVKMKEKGDIPEGYSVSREKKERFSLILESASTNQTSMYLCASSSHREWTSTKVGEQFFGPGTRLTVL.

The rearrangement uses TRBV7-9 and TRBJ2-1, with 9 bases lining up with TRBD2. From germline, CDR1 is SEHNR and CDR2 FQNEAQ (reference sequence). The CDR3 covers 16 residues. V lost 4 bases to trimming and J lost 6 bases; unmatched junction nucleotides: 10. Here the CDR3 DNA reads TGTGCCAGCAGCTCGCCGGGGGGGACTAGCTTCAATGAGCAGTTCTTC. Protein: CASSSPGGTSFNEQFF. Filled out from reference TRBV7-9 and TRBJ2-1, the complete variable domain reads DTGVSQNPRHKITKRGQNVTFRCDPISEHNRLYWYRQTLGQGPEFLTYFQNEAQLEKSRLLSDRFSAERPKGSFSTLEIQRTEQGDSAMYLCASSSPGGTSFNEQFFGPGTRLTVL.

This clonotype was observed at least ten times. V usage is TRBV12-3 or TRBV12-4 and J usage is TRBJ1-5; possibly TRBD1 for D (5 bases). V lost 2 bases to trimming and J lost 0 bases, with 8 bases between them. The CDR3 covers 15 residues. The CDR3: CASSLRQLSNQPQHF. The CDR3 nucleotides read TGTGCCAGCAGTTTACGACAGCTTAGCAATCAGCCCCAGCATTTT.

Comments on this clonotype: Germline is not matched at one junction end, which may reflect a read error. The CDR3 loop is CASSGLAGSIYNGQFF. The CDR3 region has the DNA TGTGCCAGCAGTGGTTTAGCGGGATCGATCTACAATGGGCAGTTCTTC. The chain recombines TRBV6-1 with TRBJ2-1; 8 bases map to TRBD2. CDR1 and CDR2 (germline): MNHNS, SASEGT. This CDR3 is built from 16 residues.

This clonotype has a count of ten or more. The chain joins TRBV11-3 to TRBJ2-2; TRBD1 aligns across 7 bases. This CDR3 has 15 amino acids. Trimming at V came to 5 bases and at J to 3 bases, leaving 6 bases not matched to a gene. CDR1 is SGHNT and CDR2 is YENEEA in the germline V gene. CDR3 loop: CASSINRGDTGELFF. In DNA, the CDR3 is TGTGCCAGCAGCATAAACAGGGGCGACACCGGGGAGCTGTTTTTT.

As regards this clonotype: The junction differs from germline at one of its ends, possibly a read error. The J gene is TRBJ1-4, the V gene TRBV13; weak D call: TRBD1 (6 bases). The CDR3 loop spans 18 amino acids. CDR1 and CDR2 (germline): PRHDT, FYEKMQ (reference sequence). CDR3: CASSFGGTGQPPKEKLFF. CDR3 bases: TGTGCCAGCAGCTTTGGAGGGACCGGACAGCCGCCTAAGGAAAAACTGTTTTTT.

At least ten counts were recorded for this clonotype. V is TRBV28 and J is TRBJ1-5; D is uncertain. This CDR3 region has 13 residues. Germline V CDR1 and CDR2: MDHEN, SYDVKM. The germline V and J ends were trimmed by 3 bases and 4 bases, with 7 bases remaining between them. CDR3 loop: CASSFVGNQPQHF. CDR3 coding DNA: TGTGCCAGCAGTTTCGTGGGTAATCAGCCCCAGCATTTT.

This clonotype was found many times. This sequence joins TRBV13 and TRBJ2-3; D may match TRBD1 or TRBD2 (5 bases each). This CDR3 comprises 14 residues. Germline assignment: CDR1 PRHDT and CDR2 FYEKMQ (reference sequence). Between the trimmed V and J ends, which lost 3 bases and 6 bases, there was a span of 13 bases. CDR3 nucleotide sequence: TGTGCCAGCAGCTTTGGGACCCTGCGCGATACGCAGTATTTT. Encoded protein: CASSFGTLRDTQYF.

This clonotype was seen a few times. The CDR3 nucleotides read TGCAGTGCTAGGGGGGGGGGAAGGGAGCAGTTCTTC. Translated: CSARGGGREQFF. V and J are TRBV20-1 and TRBJ2-1; 7 bases line up with TRBD2. Trimming removed 3 bases from V and 10 bases from J; junction bases left unmatched: 6. Germline loops: CDR1 DFQATT, CDR2 SNEGSKA (reference sequence). The CDR3 totals 12 residues.

This clonotype has ten or more counts. The chain joins TRBV13 to TRBJ2-3, with D possibly TRBD1 on 5 matching bases. V was clipped by 2 bases and J by 4 bases, with 13 bases between them. Per germline, CDR1 PRHDT and CDR2 FYEKMQ (reference sequence). CDR3 length: 15 residues. The CDR3: CASSLRGLASDTQYF. The CDR3 region has the DNA TGTGCCAGCAGCTTAAGGGGATTAGCCTCAGATACGCAGTATTTT.

The chain combines TRBV6-1 with TRBJ2-5, with D possibly being TRBD2 (6 bases). Per germline, CDR1 MNHNS and CDR2 SASEGT. With 1 base removed from V and 5 bases from J, the gap between germline ends came to 11 bases. CDR3 size: 14 residues. CDR3 DNA: TGTGCCAGCAGTGAAGGGTACGGGGGTGAGACCCAGTACTTC. Translation gives CASSEGYGGETQYF.

This clonotype has at least ten counts. This chain links TRBV15 with TRBJ1-1, with D perhaps TRBD1 (5 bases). The CDR3 contains 14 residues. The V gene lost 4 bases and the J gene lost 11 bases, with 20 bases spanning the gap. CDR1 and CDR2 (germline): LNHNV, YYDKDF (reference sequence). CDR3 coding DNA: TGTGCCACCAGCACCTGGGATGGTGGGGGGATGGCTTTCTTT. Its translation is CATSTWDGGGMAFF.

This chain joins TRBV28 and TRBJ2-7; 7 positions agree with TRBD2. Germline V gene sequence: CDR1 MDHEN, CDR2 SYDVKM. The V gene end was trimmed by 5 bases and the J gene end by 4 bases; junction bases not matched to a gene: 20. The CDR3 spans 18 residues. The CDR3 reads CASSLSGTLAGGTYEQYF. The DNA for the CDR3 is TGTGCCAGCAGTCTAAGCGGGACTCTAGCCGGTGGGACTTACGAGCAGTACTTC.

This clonotype was seen at least ten times. This chain uses TRBV19 with TRBJ1-6; TRBD1 is a possible D gene (6 bases). Per the germline V gene, CDR1 is LNHDA and CDR2 is SQIVND (reference sequence). The CDR3 consists of 15 residues. The V gene lost 7 bases and the J gene lost 6 bases, with 16 bases spanning the gap. The CDR3 protein is CASTTSSGVNSPLHF. The CDR3, as DNA: TGTGCCAGTACCACGTCATCAGGGGTTAATTCACCCCTCCACTTT.